The clone carrying this TCR beta chain came up once. Per the study methods: Nucleated cell counts were estimated from reference gene primer amplification. Measured with immunoSEQ multiplex PCR; TCRdb has only the in-frame clones, and not every one. V, J and clone size are those of that table, while D and trimming were read from the DNA. The data contain roughly 380,000 clones, about 90% of them singletons. Clinical history as reported by participants underpinned cohort assignment. Participants classified as exposed had met a COVID-19 case within 2 weeks before study entry. These data belong to a study of blood T cell repertoires in COVID-19. Study overall: Acute-phase and convalescent COVID-19 samples originated in the United States, Italy and Spain.

Trimming removed 3 bases from V and 4 bases from J; junction bases left unmatched: 7. In germline, CDR1 is LGHDT, CDR2 YNNKEL (reference sequence). The CDR3 spans 15 residues. The chain has TRBV3-1 (or the pseudogene TRBV3-2) and TRBJ2-3; 7 nucleotides align to TRBD1. The sample consisted of PBMCs or T cells enriched from blood (not recorded which). The sequence came from a woman in her twenties or thirties who had been exposed to COVID-19. CDR3 sequence (DNA): TGTGCCAGCAGCCAGAATGTACAGGGGCCAGATACGCAGTATTTT. It translates to CASSQNVQGPDTQYF.